This TCR beta chain was identified in a study of blood T cell repertoires in COVID-19. Study as a whole: There were acute and convalescent COVID-19 samples, and they came from the United States, Italy and Spain.

V lost 4 bases to trimming and J lost 0 bases, with 11 bases between them. The CDR3 runs 14 residues. Germline loops: CDR1 SGDLS, CDR2 YYNGEE. Libraries were prepared by immunoSEQ multiplex PCR; TCRdb keeps only in-frame clonotypes and omits some of them. The sample carries tens of thousands of clones, approximately 85% recorded once. Material: peripheral blood. This chain links TRBV9 with TRBJ2-7, with D maybe TRBD1 (6 bases). The TCR comes from a human donor in a cohort sampled during active COVID-19. The CDR3 region has the DNA TGTGCCAGCAGCCTCGGGGACACCTCCTACGAGCAGTACTTC. Its protein product is CASSLGDTSYEQYF.